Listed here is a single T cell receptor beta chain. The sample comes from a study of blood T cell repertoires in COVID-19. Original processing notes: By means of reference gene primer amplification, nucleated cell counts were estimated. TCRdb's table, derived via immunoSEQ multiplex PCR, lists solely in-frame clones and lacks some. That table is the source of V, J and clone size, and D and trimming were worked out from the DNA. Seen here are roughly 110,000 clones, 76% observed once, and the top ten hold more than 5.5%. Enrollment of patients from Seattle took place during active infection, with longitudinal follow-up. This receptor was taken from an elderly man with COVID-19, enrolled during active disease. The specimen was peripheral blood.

CDR3 residues: CASRGGVAIDTEAFF. The CDR3 coding sequence is TGTGCCAGCAGGGGGGGAGTAGCCATAGACACTGAAGCTTTCTTT. The rearrangement joins TRBV6-4 to TRBJ1-1, with D perhaps TRBD1 (5 bases). CDR3 length: 15 residues. CDR1 is MRHNA, CDR2 SNTAGT, per germline. Trimming shortened V by 6 bases and J by 3 bases, and 17 bases separated the two germline ends.